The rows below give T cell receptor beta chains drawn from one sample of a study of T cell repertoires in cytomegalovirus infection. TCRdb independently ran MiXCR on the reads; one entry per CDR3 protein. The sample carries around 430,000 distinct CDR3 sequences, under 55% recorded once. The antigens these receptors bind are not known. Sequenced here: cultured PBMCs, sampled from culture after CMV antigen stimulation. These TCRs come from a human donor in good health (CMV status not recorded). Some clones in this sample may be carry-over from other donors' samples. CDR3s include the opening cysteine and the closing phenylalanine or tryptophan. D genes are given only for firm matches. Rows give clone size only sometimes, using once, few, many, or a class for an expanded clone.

CASSKHSPPRLWYTF	TGTGCCAGTAGTAAACACAGTCCACCTCGCCTCTGGTACACCTTC	TRBV19	TRBJ1-2	few	-
CASSLDQPDTQYF	TGTGCCAGCAGTCTTGACCAGCCCGATACGCAGTATTTT	TRBV12-3/TRBV12-4	TRBJ2-3	-	-
CASSPTGGVNTEAFF	TGTGCCAGCAGTCCCACAGGGGGTGTGAACACTGAAGCTTTCTTT	TRBV6-2/TRBV6-3	TRBJ1-1	-	TRBD1
CASSFIGGPRDEQFF	TGTGCCAGCAGTTTTATTGGCGGGCCTCGGGATGAGCAGTTCTTC	TRBV12-3/TRBV12-4	TRBJ2-1	few	-
CASQRGGEKDTQYF	TGTGCCAGCCAGAGAGGCGGGGAGAAAGATACGCAGTATTTT	TRBV7-6	TRBJ2-3	few	-
CASSLVPGGHNEQFF	TGTGCCAGCAGCTTAGTCCCGGGGGGACACAATGAGCAGTTCTTC	TRBV7-2	TRBJ2-1	-	TRBD2
CSAGGDRERLNTEAFF	TGCAGTGCCGGCGGGGACAGGGAAAGACTGAACACTGAAGCTTTCTTT	TRBV20-1	TRBJ1-1	-	TRBD1
CSAREGTKNIQYF	TGCAGTGCTAGAGAGGGTACCAAAAACATTCAGTACTTC	TRBV20-1	TRBJ2-4	-	-
CASSFRAGLAGGGEQFF	TGTGCCAGCAGCTTTAGAGCGGGACTAGCGGGGGGAGGTGAGCAGTTCTTC	TRBV7-8	TRBJ2-1	-	TRBD2
CASSSYRGGQPQHF	TGTGCCAGCAGCTCGTATAGGGGTGGTCAGCCCCAGCATTTT	TRBV7-2	TRBJ1-5	many	-
CASSTPTPGPTGELFF	TGTGCCAGTAGTACACCGACGCCGGGACCCACAGGGGAGCTGTTTTTT	TRBV19	TRBJ2-2	-	-
CASRSGTSNTGELFF	TGTGCCAGCAGATCCGGGACTTCGAACACCGGGGAGCTGTTTTTT	TRBV6-8	TRBJ2-2	-	-
CATTSGGAPGELFF	TGTGCCACAACCAGCGGGGGGGCTCCCGGGGAGCTGTTTTTT	TRBV10-3	TRBJ2-2	-	TRBD2
CASSFLGYNEQFF	TGTGCCAGCAGCTTTCTAGGGTACAATGAGCAGTTCTTC	TRBV7-9	TRBJ2-1	few	-
CASSSQGGGNGYTF	TGTGCCAGCAGTTCACAGGGAGGAGGGAATGGCTACACCTTC	TRBV6-1	TRBJ1-2	few	-
CASRLNSANEKLFF	TGTGCCAGCAGATTAAACTCGGCTAATGAAAAACTGTTTTTT	TRBV2	TRBJ1-4	-	-
CASSLASGQKTQYF	TGTGCCAGCAGCTTAGCTTCCGGCCAAAAAACCCAGTACTTC	TRBV7-2	TRBJ2-5	few	-
CASSPDGSGNEQFF	TGTGCCAGCAGCCCCGACGGGTCGGGGAATGAGCAGTTCTTC	TRBV7-9	TRBJ2-1	few	-
CASVGPDYGYTF	TGTGCCAGCGTCGGGCCGGACTATGGCTACACCTTC	TRBV2	TRBJ1-2	-	-
CASSFDRGYEKLFF	TGTGCCAGCAGCTTCGACCGGGGATACGAAAAACTGTTTTTT	TRBV7-2	TRBJ1-4	-	-
CSASEGLGYGYTF	TGCAGTGCTAGCGAGGGGCTCGGCTATGGCTACACCTTC	TRBV20-1	TRBJ1-2	-	-
CASSPAGLAGALTDTQYF	TGCGCCAGCAGCCCCGCTGGACTAGCGGGAGCTCTCACAGATACGCAGTATTTT	TRBV4-3	TRBJ2-3	-	TRBD2
CASSQYRDGAQAAFF	TGTGCCAGCAGCCAGTATAGGGACGGCGCCCAGGCAGCTTTCTTT	TRBV3-1	TRBJ1-1	-	-
CASSPQGGNTGELFF	TGTGCCAGCAGCCCCCAGGGGGGAAACACCGGGGAGCTGTTTTTT	TRBV7-2	TRBJ2-2	few	-
CASSLGGQGRTYTF	TGTGCCAGCAGCTTAGGAGGGCAGGGAAGGACCTACACCTTC	TRBV7-8	TRBJ1-2	few	-
CASSLRGTGYGGEKLFF	TGTGCCAGCAGCCTCAGGGGAACAGGCTATGGTGGTGAAAAACTGTTTTTT	TRBV7-9	TRBJ1-4	-	-
CASSLGQGSYNEQYF	TGTGCCAGCAGTTTGGGACAGGGATCTTATAACGAGCAGTACTTC	TRBV6-5	TRBJ2-7	-	TRBD1
CASGGGQTNYGYTF	TGTGCCAGCGGTGGGGGACAGACTAACTATGGCTACACCTTC	TRBV2	TRBJ1-2	few	TRBD1
CASSLVQGPYEQYF	TGTGCCAGCAGCTTAGTCCAGGGGCCCTACGAGCAGTACTTC	TRBV7-6	TRBJ2-7	-	-
CASSLGRRTEAFF	TGTGCCAGCAGTTTAGGGAGAAGGACTGAAGCTTTCTTT	TRBV28	TRBJ1-1	-	-
CASRQGGNYEQYF	TGTGCCAGTAGACAGGGGGGAAACTACGAGCAGTACTTC	TRBV19	TRBJ2-7	-	TRBD1
CASSQGTATNEKLFF	TGCGCCAGCAGCCAGGGGACAGCAACTAATGAAAAACTGTTTTTT	TRBV4-1	TRBJ1-4	few	TRBD1
CASSPPGQNEQFF	TGTGCCAGCAGCCCCCCCGGGCAAAATGAGCAGTTCTTC	TRBV7-2	TRBJ2-1	-	-
CASSKQGYSGNEQFF	TGTGCCAGCAGTAAACAGGGGTATTCAGGAAATGAGCAGTTCTTC	TRBV6-1	TRBJ2-1	-	TRBD1
CASSPRGAKETQYF	TGTGCCAGCAGCCCTCGGGGGGCGAAGGAGACCCAGTACTTC	TRBV7-2	TRBJ2-5	few	-
CASSRGVRQPQHF	TGTGCCAGCAGTCGGGGGGTCCGTCAGCCCCAGCATTTT	TRBV6-6	TRBJ1-5	-	-